The 10 T cell receptor beta chains in this list originate from one sample, sequenced in a study of cytomegalovirus exposure and HLA in healthy donors. PCR employed 60 Vbeta and 13 Jbeta primers. The method was immunoSEQ multiplex PCR; TCRdb's version includes in-frame clones alone and lacks a portion of them. There are 130,000 to 150,000 clones in the sample; nearly 80% occur only once, and about 0.62% lies in the top ten. Material: PBMCs. All receptors derive from a male donor in good health and CMV-seronegative.

CDR3 in amino acids: CASSTYGTSGSSYEQYF. The CDR3 bases are TGCGCCAGCAGCACCTATGGGACTAGCGGGAGCTCCTACGAGCAGTACTTC. The J gene is TRBJ2-7, the V gene TRBV5-1, with 14 bases matching TRBD2. V shed 4 bases and J 0 bases; nucleotides not matched to a gene: 6. The CDR3 consists of 17 residues. The germline V gene has CDR1 SGHRS and CDR2 YFSETQ. Filled out from reference TRBV5-1 and TRBJ2-7, the complete variable domain reads KAGVTQTPRYLIKTRGQQVTLSCSPISGHRSVSWYQQTPGQGLQFLFEYFSETQRNKGNFPGRFSGRQFSNSRSEMNVSTLELGDSALYLCASSTYGTSGSSYEQYFGPGTRLTVT.

CDR3 bases: TGTGCCAGTAGTCGTAACTATGGCTACACCTTC. It codes for CASSRNYGYTF. The genes are TRBV19 and TRBJ1-2; D unresolved. Germline CDR1 reads LNHDA; CDR2 reads SQIVND (reference sequence). Trimming took 5 bases from V and 1 from J, leaving 2 bases between them. The CDR3 is made up of 11 amino acids.

This clone was picked up one time. V and J are TRBV6-6 and TRBJ1-1; D ambiguous. Germline V gene data show CDR1 as MNHNY and CDR2 as SVGAGI (reference sequence). The V end lost 3 bases, the J end lost 0 bases, and 8 bases lay between the germline ends. This CDR3 has 14 amino acids. The CDR3 spells CASSYSEMNTEAFF. CDR3 sequence (DNA): TGTGCCAGCAGTTATTCAGAAATGAACACTGAAGCTTTCTTT.

The chain carries TRBV29-1 and TRBJ2-7; 10 bases align to TRBD2. Germline V lookup: CDR1 SQVTM, CDR2 ANQGSEA. The CDR3 totals 14 residues. V lost 6 bases and J lost 0; bases outside the gene matches: 5. CDR3 in DNA: TGCAGCGTCGCCAGGACTAGCGGCTCCTACGAGCAGTACTTC. The encoded protein is CSVARTSGSYEQYF.

The chain couples TRBV2 to TRBJ2-5; D uncertain. CDR3 length equals 11 residues. V lost 6 bases and J 5 bases, leaving 7 bases between the germline ends. Germline CDR1 and CDR2: SNHLY and FYNNEI. CDR3 region: CASSLGETQYF. The CDR3 nucleotides read TGTGCCAGCAGCCTCGGGGAGACCCAGTACTTC.

J is TRBJ2-7 and V is TRBV11-2; D gene ambiguous. Looked up from germline, CDR1 is SGHAT and CDR2 is FQNNGV. The V gene lost 1 base and the J gene lost 4 bases, with 11 bases spanning the gap. This CDR3 has 14 amino acids. CDR3 in amino acids: CASSLGSWSYEQYF. The CDR3 nucleotides are TGTGCCAGCAGCTTAGGGTCGTGGAGTTACGAGCAGTACTTC.

CDR3 bases: TGCGCCAGCAGCCTTTGGACAGGGGACAATGAGCAGTTCTTC. The encoded protein is CASSLWTGDNEQFF. The chain couples TRBV5-1 to TRBJ2-1, with 9 bases that match TRBD1. Germline CDR1 reads SGHRS; CDR2 reads YFSETQ. There are 14 residues in the CDR3. The junction had 4 bases not matched to a gene; V was cut back by 4 bases and J by 5 bases. Supplemented by reference TRBV5-1 and TRBJ2-1, the full variable domain reads KAGVTQTPRYLIKTRGQQVTLSCSPISGHRSVSWYQQTPGQGLQFLFEYFSETQRNKGNFPGRFSGRQFSNSRSEMNVSTLELGDSALYLCASSLWTGDNEQFFGPGTRLTVL.

V and J are TRBV5-1 and TRBJ1-1; a weak D match, TRBD1 (5 bases). This CDR3 is 15 amino acids long. V was shortened by 0 bases and J by 3 bases, with 12 bases between the two germline ends. CDR1 is SGHRS, CDR2 YFSETQ, per germline. The DNA for the CDR3 is TGCGCCAGCAGCTTGGATCAGGGCTGGGACACTGAAGCTTTCTTT. Protein: CASSLDQGWDTEAFF.

This chain uses TRBV7-3 with TRBJ2-3; 8 nucleotides line up with TRBD2. The CDR3 contains 15 residues. In germline, CDR1 is SGHTA, CDR2 FQGTGA. The ends lost 5 bases at V and 2 bases at J; junction bases unmatched: 6. The chain's CDR3 is CASSPRGGTTDTQYF. Here the CDR3 DNA reads TGTGCCAGCAGCCCACGGGGGGGGACCACAGATACGCAGTATTTT.

The count of this clone is one. This chain uses TRBV5-5 with TRBJ1-3, with 7 bases that match TRBD1. Germline lookup yields CDR1 SGHKS and CDR2 YYEKEE (reference sequence). V lost 4 bases and J lost 0; bases outside the gene matches: 7. The CDR3 is 16 residues long. The CDR3 DNA sequence: TGTGCCAGCAGCCAGGGGGGATCCTTCTCTGGAAACACCATATATTTT. Its protein product is CASSQGGSFSGNTIYF.